This paragraph reports one T cell receptor beta chain. The TCRbeta library incorporated unique molecular identifiers. TCRdb redid the calling of the PCR reads with MiXCR, one entry per CDR3 protein. The profile shows over 550,000 distinct CDR3 sequences, about 10% of them singletons. The data are from a study of T-cell reconstitution after alpha-beta-depleted transplantation in children. CDR1 and CDR2 (germline): SGHRS, YFSETQ. This CDR3 is 18 amino acids long. The V segment lost 0 bases and the J segment 1 base; nucleotides outside the gene matches: 9. The TCR comes from a human donor who donated a stem cell graft to a child with acute myeloid leukemia. Here the sequenced sample was PBMCs from the stem cell graft donor, taken from the stem cell graft. This rearrangement joins TRBV5-1 to TRBJ2-2, with TRBD2 identical over 7 bases. CDR3: CASSLAFAASGNTGELFF. The CDR3 DNA reads as TGCGCCAGCAGCTTGGCCTTCGCGGCTAGCGGGAACACCGGGGAGCTGTTTTTT.